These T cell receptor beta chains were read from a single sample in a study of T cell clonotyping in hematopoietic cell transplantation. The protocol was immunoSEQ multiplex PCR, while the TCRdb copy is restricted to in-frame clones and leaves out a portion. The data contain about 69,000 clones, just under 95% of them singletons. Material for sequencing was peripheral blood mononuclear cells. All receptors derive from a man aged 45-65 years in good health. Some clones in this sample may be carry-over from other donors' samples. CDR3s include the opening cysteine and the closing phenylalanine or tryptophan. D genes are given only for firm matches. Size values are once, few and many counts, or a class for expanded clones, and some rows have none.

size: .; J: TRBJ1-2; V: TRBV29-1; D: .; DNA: TGCAGCGTTGAAGGGGGGGATGGCTACACCTTC; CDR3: CSVEGGDGYTF
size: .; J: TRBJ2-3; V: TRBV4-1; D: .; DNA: TGCGCCAGCAGCCACCTCTCTATCACAGATACGCAGTATTTT; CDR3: CASSHLSITDTQYF
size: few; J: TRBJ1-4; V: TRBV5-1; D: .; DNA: TGCGCCAGCAGCTTGGATCTGGGCGCAAATGAAAAACTGTTTTTT; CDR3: CASSLDLGANEKLFF
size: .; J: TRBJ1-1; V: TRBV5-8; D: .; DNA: TGTGCCAGCAGCTCCAGTTCTAGTAGTTCCGTCACTGAAGCTTTCTTT; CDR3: CASSSSSSSSVTEAFF
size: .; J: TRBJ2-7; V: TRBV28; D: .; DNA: TGTGCCAGCAGTGAAACAGGAATTTACGAGCAGTACTTC; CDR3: CASSETGIYEQYF
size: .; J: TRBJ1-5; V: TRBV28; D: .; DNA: TGTGCCAGCAGTGACCAACCCAATCAGCCCCAGCATTTT; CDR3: CASSDQPNQPQHF
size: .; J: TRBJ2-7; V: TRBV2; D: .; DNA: TGTGCCAGCAACCCCGGGGGATACGAGCAGTACTTC; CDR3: CASNPGGYEQYF
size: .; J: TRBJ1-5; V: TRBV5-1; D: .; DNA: TGCGCCAGCAGCTTGGCCTCAGGGGATCAGCCCCAGCATTTT; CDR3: CASSLASGDQPQHF
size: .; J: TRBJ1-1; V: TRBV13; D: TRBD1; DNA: TGTGCCAGCAGCTTAGGTTGGACAGGGGGCACTGAAGCTTTCTTT; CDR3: CASSLGWTGGTEAFF
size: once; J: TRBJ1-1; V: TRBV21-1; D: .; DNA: TGTGCCAGCAGCTTCCGGGAGCCTGAAGCTTTCTTT; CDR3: CASSFREPEAFF
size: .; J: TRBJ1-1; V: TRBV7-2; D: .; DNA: TGTGCCAGCAGCCTACGCCGGGATGAAGCTTTCTTT; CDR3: CASSLRRDEAFF
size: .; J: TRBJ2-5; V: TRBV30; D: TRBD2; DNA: TGTGCCTGGAGTGTCCTCCTCCCTAGCGGGAGAGTACAAGAGACCCAGTACTTC; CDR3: CAWSVLLPSGRVQETQYF
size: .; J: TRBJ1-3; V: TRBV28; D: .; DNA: TGTGCCAGCAGTTCATCTGCCACCTCTGGAAACACCATATATTTT; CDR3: CASSSSATSGNTIYF
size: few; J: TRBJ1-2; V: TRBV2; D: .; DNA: TGTGCCAGCAGTGCGGGCGGGGACTATGGCTACACCTTC; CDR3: CASSAGGDYGYTF
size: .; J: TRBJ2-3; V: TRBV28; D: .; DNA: TGTGCCAGCAGGCTTCCGCAACCACTGGAGGATACGCAGTATTTT; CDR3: CASRLPQPLEDTQYF
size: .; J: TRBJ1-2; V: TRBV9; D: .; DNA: TGTGCCAGCGGAGGGGGATCCTATGGCTACACCTTC; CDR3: CASGGGSYGYTF
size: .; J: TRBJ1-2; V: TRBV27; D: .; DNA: TGTGCCAGCAGTTTACGGCCAAGCGACGGCTACACCTTC; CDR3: CASSLRPSDGYTF
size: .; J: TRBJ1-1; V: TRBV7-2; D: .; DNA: TGTGCCAGCAGCTTAAGTCTCTCGAACACTGAAGCTTTCTTT; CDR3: CASSLSLSNTEAFF
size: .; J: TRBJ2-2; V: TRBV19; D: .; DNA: TGTGCCAGTAGTCCTCGACCGTCCGGGGAGCTGTTTTTT; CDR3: CASSPRPSGELFF
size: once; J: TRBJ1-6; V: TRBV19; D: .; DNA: TGTGCCAGTAGTATCGGGGCCTCCTATAATTCACCCCTCCACTTT; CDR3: CASSIGASYNSPLHF
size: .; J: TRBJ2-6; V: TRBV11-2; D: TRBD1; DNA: TGTGCCAGCAGCTTAGAGGCATGGACAGGTTCGAGCTCTGGGGCCAACGTCCTGACTTTC; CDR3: CASSLEAWTGSSSGANVLTF
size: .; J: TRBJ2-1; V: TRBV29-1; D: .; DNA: TGCAGCGTTGAAGATACCGACACACACAATGAGCAGTTCTTC; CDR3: CSVEDTDTHNEQFF
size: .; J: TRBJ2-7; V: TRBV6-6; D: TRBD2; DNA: TGTGCCAGCAGAGCGACTAGCGTACCCTCCTACGAGCAGTACTTC; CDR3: CASRATSVPSYEQYF
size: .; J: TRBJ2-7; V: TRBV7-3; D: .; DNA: TGTGCCAGCAGCTTGACGACGTCCAGGACAGAGCAGTACTTC; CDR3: CASSLTTSRTEQYF
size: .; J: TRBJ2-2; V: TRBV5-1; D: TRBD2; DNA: TGCGCCAGCAGCATCGGACTAGCGGGAGGGCATATCGGGGAGCTGTTTTTT; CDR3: CASSIGLAGGHIGELFF
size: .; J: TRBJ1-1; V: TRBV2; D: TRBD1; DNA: TGTGCCAGCAGTTACAGGGGGGGACAGGGGGAACTTAACACTGAAGCTTTCTTT; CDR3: CASSYRGGQGELNTEAFF
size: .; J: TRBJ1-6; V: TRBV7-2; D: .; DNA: TGTGCCAGCAGCTTAGGGTCTTCCTATAATTCACCCCTCCACTTT; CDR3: CASSLGSSYNSPLHF
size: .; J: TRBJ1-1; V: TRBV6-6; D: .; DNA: TGTGCCAGCAGTTACGGAGGGGACACTGAAGCTTTCTTT; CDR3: CASSYGGDTEAFF
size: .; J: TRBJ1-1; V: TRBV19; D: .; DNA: TGTGCCAGCCAGCACAGGAGACTGAACACTGAAGCTTTCTTT; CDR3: CASQHRRLNTEAFF
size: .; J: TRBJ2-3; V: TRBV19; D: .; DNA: TGTGCCAGTAGTATAGTCAGTAGCGGCACAGATACGCAGTATTTT; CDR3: CASSIVSSGTDTQYF
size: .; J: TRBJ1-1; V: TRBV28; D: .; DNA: TGTGCCAGCTTCCTTCATCCCCAAGCTTTCTTT; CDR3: CASFLHPQAFF
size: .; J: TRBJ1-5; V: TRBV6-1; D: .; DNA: TGTGCCAGCAGGGATTCGGGGGCGAGTCAGCCCCAGCATTTT; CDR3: CASRDSGASQPQHF
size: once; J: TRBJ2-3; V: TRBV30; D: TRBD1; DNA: TGTGCCTGGAGTGCCCGGACAGGGGGCCCAGATACGCAGTATTTT; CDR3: CAWSARTGGPDTQYF
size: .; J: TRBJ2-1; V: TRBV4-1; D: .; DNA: TGCGCCAGCAGCCGGGGATCCGATGAGCAGTTCTTC; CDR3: CASSRGSDEQFF
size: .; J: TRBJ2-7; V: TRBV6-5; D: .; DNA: TGTGCCAGCAGTACCAGACAGGCCAGCTCCTACGAGCAGTACTTC; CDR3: CASSTRQASSYEQYF
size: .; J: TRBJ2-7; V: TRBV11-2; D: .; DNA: TGTGCCAGCAGTAGAACCGGGACTGACAACGGTCGCGAGCAGTACTTC; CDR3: CASSRTGTDNGREQYF